The source of this TCR beta chain is a study of T cell responses to AZD1222 COVID-19 vaccine. This CDR3 contains 13 residues. The V end lost 3 bases, the J end lost 0 bases, and 5 bases lay between the germline ends. In germline, CDR1 is WSHSY, CDR2 SAAADI. This clone was seen more than once but under ten times. Clones were read by immunoSEQ multiplex PCR, and TCRdb kept only the in-frame ones, dropping some. The sample consists of roughly 160,000 clones, around 85% of them appearing once. This receptor was identified in an adult who received the AZD1222 COVID-19 vaccine. V and J are TRBV10-2 and TRBJ1-1; D ambiguous. The sequencing here drew on peripheral blood, taken 28 days after the second AZD1222 dose. Here the CDR3 DNA reads TGCGCCAGCAGTGAAAATCTGAACACTGAAGCTTTCTTT. Translated: CASSENLNTEAFF.